These 23 T cell receptor beta chains were all obtained from the same sample, sequenced in a study of neoadjuvant nivolumab and ipilimumab in lung cancer. Repertoires were generated with immunoSEQ multiplex PCR, while TCRdb's copy carries only in-frame clones and drops some. The sample has 30,000 or so clones, 83% seen once. The specimen comprised tumor tissue, sampled after neoadjuvant nivolumab, alone or with ipilimumab, at or shortly before surgery. The source is an adult with non-small cell lung cancer.

This clone was seen only a few times. The J gene is TRBJ2-7, the V gene TRBV4-1, with D possibly matching TRBD2 (5 bases). With 6 bases removed from V and 0 bases from J, the gap between germline ends came to 12 bases. CDR1 is MGHRA and CDR2 is YSYEKL in the germline V gene. This CDR3 is built from 14 residues. DNA for the CDR3: TGCGCCAGCAGGTCCAGCGGAGACTCCTACGAGCAGTACTTC. It specifies CASRSSGDSYEQYF.

V usage is TRBV14 and J usage is TRBJ2-3; 9 bases are a match to TRBD2. This CDR3 comprises 16 residues. Germline CDR1 and CDR2: SGHDN and FVKESK. V gave up 3 bases and J gave up 2 bases; unmatched junction bases: 6. CDR3 residues: CASSHHSGRHTDTQYF. CDR3 DNA: TGTGCCAGCAGCCACCATAGCGGGAGACACACAGATACGCAGTATTTT.

The V and J genes are TRBV11-3 and TRBJ2-3; D gene uncertain. This CDR3 contains 11 residues. The germline gives CDR1 SGHNT, CDR2 YENEEA. The V gene lost 7 bases and the J gene lost 6 bases, with 8 bases spanning the gap. This chain's CDR3 is CASKESDTQYF. As DNA, the CDR3 is TGTGCCAGCAAAGAGTCGGATACGCAGTATTTT.

V gene TRBV29-1 combines with J gene TRBJ2-3; D possibly corresponds to TRBD1 (5 bases). V was trimmed by 2 bases and J by 0 bases, leaving 9 bases between them. Germline lookup yields CDR1 SQVTM and CDR2 ANQGSEA. This CDR3 is 14 amino acids long. CDR3 protein: CSVELQASTDTQYF. The CDR3 DNA reads TGCAGCGTTGAATTACAGGCTAGCACAGATACGCAGTATTTT.

The chain combines TRBV5-4 with TRBJ1-1; perhaps TRBD1 as D (6 bases). There are 14 residues in the CDR3. In germline, CDR1 is SGHNT, CDR2 YYREEE (reference sequence). The ends were cut back, 5 bases at V and 0 bases at J, with 11 bases in the middle. CDR3 sequence (DNA): TGTGCCAGCAGTGCCGGGACAATGAACACTGAAGCTTTCTTT. Translated, it gives CASSAGTMNTEAFF. The full variable domain, in which reference TRBV5-4 and TRBJ1-1 provide the parts outside the CDR3, is ETGVTQSPTHLIKTRGQQVTLRCSSQSGHNTVSWYQQALGQGPQFIFQYYREEENGRGNFPPRFSGLQFPNYSSELNVNALELDDSALYLCASSAGTMNTEAFFGQGTRLTVV.

The V and J genes are TRBV30 and TRBJ2-1; D gene ambiguous. Trimming pared 0 bases from V and 8 bases from J, leaving 5 bases between. This CDR3 is 11 amino acids long. Per germline, CDR1 GTSNPN and CDR2 SVGIG (reference sequence). For the CDR3, the DNA is TGTGCCTGGAGTGTAGTGGATGAGCAGTTCTTC. Its translation: CAWSVVDEQFF.

CDR3: CASSTGNQETQYF. CDR3 sequence (DNA): TGTGCCAGCAGCACAGGCAACCAAGAGACCCAGTACTTC. The gene calls are TRBV5-4 and TRBJ2-5; D possibly corresponds to TRBD1 (5 bases). V lost 4 bases, J lost 0 bases, and 7 bases lay in between. The CDR3 is 13 amino acids. CDR1 and CDR2 (germline): SGHNT, YYREEE (reference sequence). Filled out from reference TRBV5-4 and TRBJ2-5, the complete variable domain reads ETGVTQSPTHLIKTRGQQVTLRCSSQSGHNTVSWYQQALGQGPQFIFQYYREEENGRGNFPPRFSGLQFPNYSSELNVNALELDDSALYLCASSTGNQETQYFGPGTRLLVL.

The chain links TRBV7-2 to TRBJ2-3; TRBD2 aligns across 15 bases. The length of the CDR3 is 17 residues. CDR1 is SGHTA and CDR2 is FQGNSA in the germline V gene. Trimming removed 5 bases from V and 4 bases from J; junction bases left unmatched: 7. CDR3 region: CASSPGTSGRRSDTQYF. CDR3 nucleotide sequence: TGTGCCAGCAGCCCCGGGACTAGCGGGAGGCGTTCAGATACGCAGTATTTT.

V gene TRBV6-5 combines with J gene TRBJ2-7; tentative D call: TRBD1 (6 bases). The CDR3 extends over 14 amino acids. Trimming removed 4 bases from V and 1 base from J, with 11 bases in between. Germline CDR1 MNHEY, CDR2 SVGAGI. The CDR3 spells CASSLKQGSYEQYF. The CDR3 DNA sequence: TGTGCCAGCAGTTTAAAACAGGGTTCCTACGAGCAGTACTTC.

The chain combines TRBV19 with TRBJ2-6; D might be TRBD2 (5 bases). V lost 4 bases to trimming and J lost 0 bases, with 7 bases between them. CDR3 size: 15 residues. From germline, CDR1 is LNHDA and CDR2 SQIVND (reference sequence). In nucleotides, the CDR3 is TGTGCCAGTAGTAGAGGGAGCTCTGGGGCCAACGTCCTGACTTTC. This codes for CASSRGSSGANVLTF.

The chain combines TRBV18 with TRBJ2-7; D perhaps matches TRBD1 (5 bases). Trimming took off 2 bases at V and 0 bases at J, with 8 bases between the two ends. The CDR3 extends over 14 amino acids. Germline-derived CDR1 and CDR2 are KGHSH and LQKENI. DNA for the CDR3: TGTGCCAGCTCACCAGGGGCCGTCTCCTACGAGCAGTACTTC. Translated: CASSPGAVSYEQYF.

This rearrangement joins TRBV5-4 to TRBJ1-2, with D perhaps TRBD1 (5 bases). The CDR3 has 14 residues. Trimming took off 0 bases at V and 8 bases at J, with 14 bases between the two ends. Germline assignment: CDR1 SGHNT and CDR2 YYREEE (reference sequence). CDR3 residues: CASSLAREGAGYTF. Here the CDR3 DNA reads TGTGCCAGCAGCTTGGCCAGGGAAGGGGCGGGCTACACCTTC.

This chain links TRBV4-1 with TRBJ2-7, with D hard to call. CDR3 size: 15 residues. V lost 3 bases to trimming and J lost 3 bases, with 15 bases between them. The germline V gene encodes CDR1 MGHRA and CDR2 YSYEKL. The CDR3 is CASSHFVSSLYEQYF. DNA of the CDR3: TGCGCCAGCAGCCACTTTGTGAGTAGTCTCTACGAGCAGTACTTC.

The chain carries TRBV5-1 and TRBJ2-6; TRBD2 is a possible D gene (5 bases). Trimming removed 2 bases at V and 0 bases at J, with 6 bases between. The CDR3 sequence is 15 residues long. Germline CDR1 and CDR2: SGHRS and YFSETQ. CDR3 loop: CASSFGSSGANVLTF. The CDR3 DNA sequence: TGCGCCAGCAGCTTTGGGAGCTCTGGGGCCAACGTCCTGACTTTC.

V gene TRBV30 combines with J gene TRBJ1-1; D gene ambiguous. V gave up 5 bases and J gave up 3 bases, with 13 bases separating them. CDR3 length equals 13 residues. Germline values: CDR1 GTSNPN, CDR2 SVGIG (reference sequence). The CDR3 sequence: CAWAGSWDTEAFF. CDR3 bases: TGTGCCTGGGCAGGTAGTTGGGACACTGAAGCTTTCTTT.

The chain combines TRBV7-8 with TRBJ1-1; TRBD1 matches 7 bases. J was trimmed by 5 bases and V by 5 bases; bases with no gene match: 14. Germline lookup yields CDR1 SGHVS and CDR2 FQNEAQ. CDR3 size: 16 residues. The CDR3: CASSDRRDSGWTEAFF. CDR3 bases: TGTGCCAGCAGCGACAGGCGGGACAGTGGTTGGACTGAAGCTTTCTTT.

The chain couples TRBV5-5 to TRBJ1-3; D unclear. From germline, CDR1 is SGHKS and CDR2 YYEKEE (reference sequence). V was clipped by 0 bases and J by 0 bases, with 1 base between them. CDR3 length equals 13 residues. The CDR3 coding sequence is TGTGCCAGCAGCTTGGTCTCTGGAAACACCATATATTTT. The encoded protein is CASSLVSGNTIYF.

The chain recombines TRBV6-5 with TRBJ1-5; a weak D match, TRBD1 (5 bases). Germline CDR1 reads MNHEY; CDR2 reads SVGAGI. The CDR3 is made up of 14 amino acids. Trimming cost V 6 bases and J 3 bases, with 12 bases left between them. Here the CDR3 reads CASSLDSYNQPQHF. The CDR3 DNA follows: TGTGCCAGCAGCCTAGACAGCTACAATCAGCCCCAGCATTTT.

The chain combines TRBV18 with TRBJ1-5, with 7 bases aligning to TRBD1. CDR3 length: 17 amino acids. Losses at the gene ends were 5 bases for V and 2 bases for J; bases not matched to a gene: 12. CDR1 is KGHSH and CDR2 is LQKENI in the germline V gene. The CDR3 sequence: CASSSITTGLGNQPQHF. The CDR3 coding sequence is TGTGCCAGCTCATCAATTACGACAGGGCTGGGCAATCAGCCCCAGCATTTT.

V usage is TRBV30 and J usage is TRBJ1-2, with D unclear. V gave up 3 bases and J gave up 0 bases, with 14 bases separating them. Germline CDR1 is GTSNPN and CDR2 is SVGIG (reference sequence). The CDR3 sequence is 15 residues long. The CDR3 nucleotides are TGTGCCTGGAGCGCGGAAACAAGTACTAACTATGGCTACACCTTC. Its translation is CAWSAETSTNYGYTF. The full variable domain, with the rest looked up from reference TRBV30 and TRBJ1-2, is SQTIHQWPATLVQPVGSPLSLECTVEGTSNPNLYWYRQAAGRGLQLLFYSVGIGQISSEVPQNLSASRPQDRQFILSSKKLLLSDSGFYLCAWSAETSTNYGYTFGSGTRLTVV.

The chain uses TRBV7-9 and TRBJ1-4; D is unclear. The CDR3 totals 15 residues. CDR1 SEHNR and CDR2 FQNEAQ come from the germline V gene (reference sequence). V gave up 4 bases and J gave up 5 bases, with 14 bases separating them. The CDR3 is CASSSPYSQNEKLFF. The CDR3, as DNA: TGTGCCAGCAGCTCCCCTTACAGCCAAAATGAAAAACTGTTTTTT.

The chain links TRBV5-1 to TRBJ2-2; 16 bases match TRBD2. CDR3 length: 18 residues. Germline V gives CDR1 SGHRS, CDR2 YFSETQ. The V gene end was trimmed by 3 bases and the J gene end by 7 bases; junction bases not matched to a gene: 9. For the CDR3, the DNA is TGCGCCAGCAGCTGGGGGACTAGCGGGAGGGCCAGGCACGGGGAGCTGTTTTTT. Residues: CASSWGTSGRARHGELFF.

V usage is TRBV28 and J usage is TRBJ2-1, with 8 bases fitting TRBD2. Germline loops: CDR1 MDHEN, CDR2 SYDVKM. This CDR3 is 16 amino acids long. With V trimmed by 4 bases and J by 5 bases, 10 bases remained unmatched. The CDR3 here is CASSSQETSVDNEQFF. CDR3 bases: TGTGCCAGCAGTTCTCAGGAGACTAGCGTCGACAATGAGCAGTTCTTC.